These T cell receptor beta chains were read from a single sample in a study of post-analysis software for immune sequencing data. TCRdb independently ran MiXCR on the PCR reads; one entry per CDR3 protein. The repertoire holds hundreds of thousands of distinct CDR3 sequences, with 30% as singletons. Sequencing was carried out using blood. The receptors were gathered from a girl aged 5-17 years with multiple sclerosis. Each CDR3 is given with its conserved first and last residue. The D gene is left open where the match is weak. Clone size appears in some rows only: once, few, many, or a class for an expanded clone.

>TRBV11-2|-|TRBD2|TRBJ2-2
CASSTGTSSTGELFF
TGTGCCAGCAGCACCGGGACTAGTTCTACCGGGGAGCTGTTTTTT
>TRBV7-2|-|-|TRBJ2-1
CASSLLTDEQFF
TGTGCCAGCAGCCTTTTAACCGATGAGCAGTTCTTC
>TRBV15|-|TRBD2|TRBJ2-1
CATSPRTSMNNEQFF
TGTGCCACCAGCCCTCGGACTAGTATGAACAATGAGCAGTTCTTC
>TRBV6-5|-|TRBD2|TRBJ2-2
CASSYSFWLAENTGELFF
TGTGCCAGCAGTTACTCGTTTTGGCTAGCGGAGAACACCGGGGAGCTGTTTTTT
>TRBV5-1|many|TRBD2|TRBJ2-1
CASSWREEDEQFF
TGCGCCAGCAGCTGGCGGGAGGAGGATGAGCAGTTCTTC
>TRBV12-3/TRBV12-4|-|-|TRBJ2-1
CASNSMGQQFF
TGTGCCAGCAACTCTATGGGACAGCAGTTCTTC
>TRBV28|-|-|TRBJ2-1
CASSLFRESYNEQFF
TGTGCCAGCAGTTTATTCCGGGAGTCCTACAATGAGCAGTTCTTC
>TRBV12-3/TRBV12-4|few|-|TRBJ1-6
CASSFSDNSPLHF
TGTGCCAGCAGTTTTTCCGATAATTCACCCCTCCACTTT
>TRBV7-2|-|-|TRBJ2-7
CASSPPGVGYEQYF
TGTGCCAGCAGCCCCCCCGGGGTTGGCTACGAGCAGTACTTC
>TRBV29-1|many|-|TRBJ2-5
CSATGLQETQYF
TGCAGCGCCACGGGACTCCAAGAGACCCAGTACTTC
>TRBV6-1|few|TRBD1|TRBJ2-5
CASRGQGFQETQYF
TGTGCCAGCAGGGGACAGGGTTTCCAAGAGACCCAGTACTTC
>TRBV20-1|once|-|TRBJ1-1
CSLNTGVLNTEAFF
TGCAGTCTTAACACGGGGGTCTTGAACACTGAAGCTTTCTTT
>TRBV12-3/TRBV12-4|-|-|TRBJ2-6
CASSLGLTDGANVRTF
TGTGCCAGCAGTTTAGGATTGACAGATGGGGCCAACGTCCGGACTTTC
>TRBV20-1|-|TRBD1|TRBJ2-7
CSAKGTGDYEQYF
TGCAGTGCTAAGGGGACAGGAGACTACGAGCAGTACTTC
>TRBV6-5|few|-|TRBJ2-4
CASSYGAGAKNIQYF
TGTGCCAGCAGTTACGGGGCAGGGGCCAAAAACATTCAGTACTTC
>TRBV5-5|few|TRBD2|TRBJ2-3
CASSSSLAGVNTQYF
TGTGCCAGCAGCTCTTCACTAGCGGGAGTAAATACGCAGTATTTT
>TRBV7-8|many|-|TRBJ2-1
CASSYVFWDPVEMHNEQFF
TGTGCCAGCAGCTACGTGTTCTGGGACCCAGTGGAGATGCACAATGAGCAGTTCTTC
>TRBV18|few|TRBD1|TRBJ2-5
CASSPGQGEYF
TGTGCCAGCTCACCCGGGCAGGGGGAGTACTTC
>TRBV2|few|-|TRBJ2-3
CASSSNDHAITDTQYF
TGTGCCAGCAGCTCCAACGATCACGCTATAACAGATACGCAGTATTTT
>TRBV20-1|-|-|TRBJ2-7
CSALAPSGTYEQYF
TGCAGTGCCCTGGCCCCCAGCGGAACCTACGAGCAGTACTTC
>TRBV20-1|-|-|TRBJ1-1
CSLSGGATEAFF
TGCAGCTTATCAGGAGGGGCCACTGAAGCTTTCTTT
>TRBV6-1|-|-|TRBJ2-1
CASSGASVVNEQFF
TGTGCCAGCAGTGGGGCGTCTGTCGTCAATGAGCAGTTCTTC
>TRBV29-1|many|-|TRBJ2-5
CSGTQETQYF
TGCAGCGGGACACAAGAGACCCAGTACTTC
>TRBV7-2|few|-|TRBJ2-3
CASSVGWGTDTQYF
TGTGCCAGCAGCGTCGGATGGGGCACAGATACGCAGTATTTT
>TRBV29-1|few|TRBD2|TRBJ2-7
CSALGGASYEQYF
TGCAGCGCGCTCGGGGGGGCTTCCTACGAGCAGTACTTC
>TRBV3-1|few|TRBD1|TRBJ2-7
CASSQDRQGSEQYF
TGTGCCAGCAGCCAAGATCGACAGGGAAGCGAGCAGTACTTC
>TRBV5-6|-|-|TRBJ1-2
CASSPDGRGYGYTF
TGTGCCAGCAGCCCAGACGGGCGGGGCTATGGCTACACCTTC
>TRBV6-2/TRBV6-3|few|TRBD2|TRBJ2-7
CASSYSTSGRDEQYF
TGTGCCAGCAGTTACTCGACTAGCGGGAGGGACGAGCAGTACTTC
>TRBV20-1|few|-|TRBJ2-1
CSARPRTQGTYNEQFF
TGCAGTGCTAGGCCAAGAACTCAGGGGACCTACAATGAGCAGTTCTTC
>TRBV27|few|TRBD2|TRBJ2-1
CASSLRLAGTGEQFF
TGTGCCAGCAGTTTACGGCTAGCGGGGACGGGTGAGCAGTTCTTC
>TRBV5-5|few|-|TRBJ2-5
CASSLPRGKQETQYF
TGTGCCAGCAGCTTGCCCCGGGGGAAACAAGAGACCCAGTACTTC
>TRBV10-3|-|TRBD1|TRBJ1-5
CAISQGATNQPQHF
TGTGCCATCAGCCAGGGGGCCACCAATCAGCCCCAGCATTTT
>TRBV7-2|few|-|TRBJ2-3
CASSGWTPGTDTQYF
TGTGCCAGCAGCGGATGGACGCCGGGCACAGATACGCAGTATTTT
>TRBV7-9|-|-|TRBJ1-4
CASSLAGALFF
TGTGCCAGCAGCTTAGCAGGGGCTCTGTTTTTT
>TRBV7-9|-|-|TRBJ2-1
CTSTGNPSYNEQFF
TGTACCAGCACAGGGAACCCCTCCTACAATGAGCAGTTCTTC
>TRBV12-3/TRBV12-4|-|-|TRBJ1-6
CASRLNNSPLHF
TGTGCCAGCAGGCTGAATAATTCACCCCTCCACTTT
>TRBV28|few|-|TRBJ2-6
CATYGRESSGANVLTF
TGTGCCACTTACGGACGCGAAAGCTCTGGGGCCAACGTCCTGACTTTC
>TRBV9|-|-|TRBJ2-7
CASSVDGGGDEQYF
TGTGCCAGCAGCGTAGATGGGGGGGGCGACGAGCAGTACTTC
>TRBV7-9|many|-|TRBJ2-7
CASSFPTEMKGSSYEQYF
TGTGCCAGCAGCTTCCCGACGGAGATGAAGGGGTCCTCCTACGAGCAGTACTTC
>TRBV7-2|-|TRBD1|TRBJ1-4
CASSSNRGDEKLFF
TGTGCCAGCAGCTCCAACAGGGGAGATGAAAAACTGTTTTTT
>TRBV20-1|-|-|TRBJ2-7
CSARVRAGTYEQYF
TGCAGTGCTAGAGTTCGAGCGGGTACCTACGAGCAGTACTTC
>TRBV2|-|-|TRBJ2-5
CASSQTEETQYF
TGTGCCAGCAGTCAGACTGAGGAGACCCAGTACTTC
>TRBV6-5|many|-|TRBJ2-5
CASSLGAETQYF
TGTGCCAGCAGTTTGGGGGCGGAGACCCAGTACTTC
>TRBV20-1|-|TRBD2|TRBJ2-3
CSARVAGTDTQYF
TGCAGTGCTAGGGTAGCGGGAACAGATACGCAGTATTTT
>TRBV7-2|-|-|TRBJ1-5
CASSLRGRQPQHF
TGTGCCAGCAGCTTGAGGGGACGGCAGCCCCAGCATTTT
>TRBV7-9|-|-|TRBJ1-5
CASSDDSLNQPQHF
TGTGCCAGCAGCGACGACTCCCTCAATCAGCCCCAGCATTTT
>TRBV7-8|-|-|TRBJ1-2
CASSPYNGQYGYTF
TGTGCCAGCAGCCCATATAACGGACAGTATGGCTACACCTTC
>TRBV3-1|-|-|TRBJ1-3
CASSQNDRGNTIYF
TGTGCCAGCAGCCAAAATGACCGAGGAAACACCATATATTTT
>TRBV20-1|-|-|TRBJ2-1
CSAGQSGWGHNEQFF
TGCAGTGCTGGCCAGAGCGGGTGGGGCCACAATGAGCAGTTCTTC
>TRBV27|-|-|TRBJ1-5
CASSLRGDGPYSNQPQHF
TGTGCCAGCAGTTTACGCGGGGACGGACCCTATAGCAATCAGCCCCAGCATTTT
>TRBV29-1|-|-|TRBJ1-5
CSVEQGLRNQPQHF
TGCAGCGTTGAGCAGGGTCTGCGCAATCAGCCCCAGCATTTT
>TRBV20-1|once|-|TRBJ2-6
CSANSWTASGANVLTF
TGCAGTGCTAACTCATGGACGGCCTCTGGGGCCAACGTCCTGACTTTC
>TRBV6-1|-|-|TRBJ2-5
CASSDQGRMGVQETQYF
TGTGCCAGTAGTGATCAGGGCAGGATGGGGGTCCAAGAGACCCAGTACTTC
>TRBV5-5|-|-|TRBJ2-1
CASSLVGHEQFF
TGTGCCAGCAGCTTGGTTGGCCATGAGCAGTTCTTC
>TRBV7-2|-|-|TRBJ2-3
CASSLVRLPGDTQYF
TGTGCCAGCAGCTTAGTCCGACTCCCCGGAGATACGCAGTATTTT
>TRBV7-2|few|TRBD1|TRBJ2-7
CASSQRGRDEQYF
TGTGCCAGCAGCCAGAGGGGGCGGGACGAGCAGTACTTC
>TRBV10-2|-|TRBD2|TRBJ2-1
CASSDATSGYNEQFF
TGCGCCAGCAGTGATGCGACTAGCGGGTACAATGAGCAGTTCTTC
>TRBV28|-|-|TRBJ1-6
CARLSWGPPLHF
TGTGCCAGGCTCTCGTGGGGCCCACCCCTCCACTTT
>TRBV3-1|-|-|TRBJ2-1
CASSPNPEYNEQFF
TGTGCCAGCAGCCCCAACCCGGAATACAATGAGCAGTTCTTC